The 28 T cell receptor beta chains reported below all come from one sample, sequenced in a study of CD8 T cells in ankylosing spondylitis. Each CDR3 protein gets one entry after TCRdb re-called the 5' RACE reads with MiXCR. The data hold about 250,000 distinct CDR3 sequences, with over 15% observed a single time. The sample was blood, either unsorted or a sorted T cell fraction (not recorded which). The receptors originated from a male donor with ankylosing spondylitis or in good health (not recorded which).

In its sample, this clonotype was seen a few times. The chain employs TRBV19 and TRBJ2-7; D not certain. The V end lost 7 bases, the J end lost 2 bases, and 3 bases lay between the germline ends. Per germline, CDR1 LNHDA and CDR2 SQIVND (reference sequence). CDR3 length: 10 amino acids. CDR3 amino acids: CASNPYEQYF. CDR3 in DNA: TGTGCCAGTAACCCCTACGAGCAGTACTTC. The variable domain in full, with the rest retrieved from reference TRBV19 and TRBJ2-7, is DGGITQSPKYLFRKEGQNVTLSCEQNLNHDAMYWYRQDPGQGLRLIYYSQIVNDFQKGDIAEGYSVSREKKESFPLTVTSAQKNPTAFYLCASNPYEQYFGPGTRLTVT.

This clonotype was picked up many times. A junction end diverges from the germline sequence, so it may reflect a read error. The rearrangement links TRBV9 to TRBJ2-7; the match to TRBD2 covers 8 bases. CDR1 and CDR2 (germline): SGDLS, YYNGEE. This CDR3 is 13 amino acids long. This CDR3 reads CASSGSLGGEQYF. The CDR3 nucleotides read TGCGCCAGCAGCGGGAGTTTAGGGGGCGAGCAGTACTTC. Combining the CDR3 with reference TRBV9 and TRBJ2-7 gives the whole variable domain DSGVTQTPKHLITATGQRVTLRCSPRSGDLSVYWYQQSLDQGLQFLIQYYNGEERAKGNILERFSAQQFPDLHSELNLSSLELGDSALYFCASSGSLGGEQYFGPGTRLTVT.

This clonotype was seen a handful of times. This chain links TRBV15 with TRBJ2-7, with 10 bases matching TRBD1. CDR1 is LNHNV and CDR2 is YYDKDF in the germline V gene (reference sequence). The CDR3 has 15 amino acids. V shed 5 bases, J shed 4 bases, and the junction held 8 bases outside the gene matches. DNA of the CDR3: TGTGCCACCAGCGGCGAACGGGGACAGGGGTACGAGCAGTACTTC. Its protein product is CATSGERGQGYEQYF.

The chain joins TRBV9 to TRBJ2-2; 12 nucleotides agree with TRBD2. V gave up 0 bases and J gave up 4 bases; unmatched junction bases: 16. Germline values: CDR1 SGDLS, CDR2 YYNGEE. The CDR3 runs 21 residues. DNA of the CDR3: TGTGCCAGCAGCGTAGATTGGCAGGGGGTTCTAGCGGGAGGGATCACCGGGGAGCTGTTTTTT. It yields the protein CASSVDWQGVLAGGITGELFF.

A few counts support this clonotype. The chain employs TRBV7-3 and TRBJ2-1; maybe TRBD2 (6 bases). Germline V lookup: CDR1 SGHTA, CDR2 FQGTGA. This CDR3 has 14 amino acids. V lost 0 bases, J lost 10 bases, and 13 bases lay in between. The chain's CDR3 is CASSLTSRGTEQFF. CDR3 bases: TGTGCCAGCAGCTTAACTAGTCGGGGGACGGAGCAGTTCTTC.

J is TRBJ2-1 and V is TRBV11-2, with D hard to call. V was trimmed by 5 bases and J by 10 bases, leaving 15 bases between them. Germline V gives CDR1 SGHAT, CDR2 FQNNGV. This CDR3 is 13 amino acids long. This CDR3 is CASSLPDRVEQFF. CDR3 in DNA: TGTGCCAGCAGCCTACCCGACCGGGTGGAGCAGTTCTTC.

This clonotype was observed at least ten times. This chain joins TRBV10-3 and TRBJ2-7; D is tentatively TRBD1 or TRBD2 (7 bases each). The CDR3 length is 12 residues. Germline V gene data show CDR1 as ENHRY and CDR2 as SYGVKD. The DNA of the CDR3 is TGTGCAGCGGGACAGCCAGTGCACGAGCAGTACTTC. Translation: CAAGQPVHEQYF.

This clonotype was found a few times. V usage is TRBV7-6 and J usage is TRBJ2-3; D uncertain. Germline-derived CDR1 and CDR2 are SGHVS and FNYEAQ. The CDR3 is made up of 13 amino acids. Deletions cut 5 bases from V and 0 bases from J, with 6 bases between. The DNA for the CDR3 is TGTGCCAGCAGCCCTCACAGCACAGATACGCAGTATTTT. Translated, it gives CASSPHSTDTQYF.

Many counts were recorded for this clonotype. V and J are TRBV7-2 and TRBJ2-7; weak D call: TRBD2 (6 bases). Trimming took 5 bases from V and 6 from J, leaving 14 bases between them. Germline V CDR1 and CDR2: SGHTA, FQGNSA. This CDR3 comprises 13 residues. In DNA form, the CDR3 reads TGTGCCAGCAGCGGGGGAGGAGGAGCCGAGCAGTACTTC. It translates to CASSGGGGAEQYF.

This chain joins TRBV30 and TRBJ2-1, with D maybe TRBD1 (6 bases). V lost 5 bases, J lost 3 bases, and 11 bases lay in between. Looked up from germline, CDR1 is GTSNPN and CDR2 is SVGIG (reference sequence). The CDR3 extends over 13 amino acids. CDR3 coding DNA: TGTGCCTGGGACCAAGGGGGCTACAATGAGCAGTTCTTC. Translation gives CAWDQGGYNEQFF.

This clonotype showed up just a few times. This sequence joins TRBV4-1 and TRBJ2-7; 7 nucleotides agree with TRBD2. The CDR3 has 17 amino acids. After removal of 0 bases from V and 0 bases from J, the junction contained 8 bases not matched to a gene. Germline V gives CDR1 MGHRA, CDR2 YSYEKL. The chain's CDR3 is CASSQDKAGPYSYEQYF. CDR3 nucleotide sequence: TGCGCCAGCAGCCAAGATAAAGCGGGGCCTTACTCCTACGAGCAGTACTTC.

The chain recombines TRBV20-1 with TRBJ2-7, with TRBD1 identical over 7 bases. V was clipped by 4 bases and J by 6 bases; unmatched bases: 9. The CDR3 is 13 amino acids. CDR1 is DFQATT and CDR2 is SNEGSKA in the germline V gene (reference sequence). CDR3 residues: CSANLGQLGEQYF. The DNA for the CDR3 is TGCAGTGCTAACCTGGGACAGCTCGGCGAGCAGTACTTC.

This clonotype appeared a few times. The rearrangement joins TRBV7-8 to TRBJ1-4; TRBD1 agrees at 8 bases. The CDR3 has 17 residues. V dropped 5 bases and J dropped 5; count of bases not matched to a gene: 13. CDR1 SGHVS and CDR2 FQNEAQ come from the germline V gene. The CDR3 DNA sequence: TGTGCCAGCAGCCCGACGGGGCAGGGGGCCGTAAATGAAAAACTGTTTTTT. The encoded protein is CASSPTGQGAVNEKLFF.

The CDR3 region has the DNA TGTGCCAGCAGCTTAGGGAGACGTGGGGATACGCAGTATTTT. Amino acids: CASSLGRRGDTQYF. This sequence joins TRBV7-2 and TRBJ2-3; no clear D gene. There are 14 residues in the CDR3. V lost 1 base and J 6 bases, leaving 11 bases between the germline ends. Germline V gene lookup returns CDR1 SGHTA and CDR2 FQGNSA.

This chain joins TRBV4-2 and TRBJ2-6, with unresolved D. The V end was cut by 1 base, the J end by 0 bases, with 7 bases between. CDR1 LGHNA and CDR2 YNFKEQ come from the germline V gene. CDR3 size: 16 residues. CDR3 nucleotides: TGTGCCAGCAGCCAAGGGCCTAACTCTGGGGCCAACGTCCTGACTTTC. It translates to CASSQGPNSGANVLTF.

CDR3 bases: TGTGCCAGCAACCCCCGGCCCGGGTCGTCCTACAATGAGCAGTTCTTC. This sequence encodes CASNPRPGSSYNEQFF. The rearrangement links TRBV28 to TRBJ2-1; D is unclear. Between the trimmed V and J ends, which lost 7 bases and 1 base, there was a span of 17 bases. The CDR3 covers 16 residues. Germline loops: CDR1 MDHEN, CDR2 SYDVKM.

The chain carries TRBV7-9 and TRBJ2-1, with D possibly called TRBD1 or TRBD2 (6 bases each). Germline V gene data show CDR1 as SEHNR and CDR2 as FQNEAQ (reference sequence). V lost 7 bases and J 1 base, leaving 17 bases between the germline ends. This CDR3 spans 16 amino acids. In DNA form, the CDR3 reads TGTGCCAGCACTCTAAGGGGGGTAGTATCCTACAATGAGCAGTTCTTC. It specifies CASTLRGVVSYNEQFF.

V gene TRBV29-1 combines with J gene TRBJ2-7; TRBD1 is a possible D gene (5 bases). CDR3 size: 15 residues. Trimming pared 1 base from V and 2 bases from J, leaving 15 bases between. Germline CDR1 SQVTM, CDR2 ANQGSEA. CDR3 nucleotide sequence: TGCAGCGTTGAAGTCGACAGCCGCGAAACCTACGAGCAGTACTTC. This gives the protein CSVEVDSRETYEQYF.

This clonotype showed up many times. V and J are TRBV6-1 and TRBJ2-7, with D possibly being TRBD2 (5 bases). The germline CDR1 and CDR2 sequences are MNHNS and SASEGT. This CDR3 region has 15 residues. The V gene lost 4 bases and the J gene lost 2 bases, with 15 bases spanning the gap. This CDR3 reads CASSVTGENAYEQYF. The DNA of the CDR3 is TGTGCCAGCAGTGTTACTGGGGAGAACGCCTACGAGCAGTACTTC.

This clonotype occurred many times. The chain recombines TRBV29-1 with TRBJ2-1; 10 bases fit TRBD2. Germline lookup yields CDR1 SQVTM and CDR2 ANQGSEA. The CDR3 is made up of 13 amino acids. J gave up 3 bases and V 7 bases, and 3 bases lay outside the gene matches. Here the CDR3 DNA reads TGCAGCGCAAGCGGGAGGGTCTACAATGAGCAGTTCTTC. Translation gives CSASGRVYNEQFF.

A few counts support this clonotype. The genes are TRBV29-1 and TRBJ2-7; TRBD1 or TRBD2 may be the D gene (5 bases each). The length of the CDR3 is 13 residues. Germline CDR1 is SQVTM and CDR2 is ANQGSEA. Written as DNA, the CDR3 is TGCAGTGCAACCGGGACCGCGACGGGCGAGCAGTACTTC. Translated: CSATGTATGEQYF.

J is TRBJ1-2 and V is TRBV5-1; 7 bases map to TRBD1. This CDR3 region has 15 residues. Germline CDR1 SGHRS, CDR2 YFSETQ. With V trimmed by 4 bases and J by 3 bases, 9 bases remained unmatched. The CDR3 is CASSMTGLDYYGYTF. DNA of the CDR3: TGCGCCAGCAGCATGACAGGGTTGGACTACTATGGCTACACCTTC.

V is TRBV2 and J is TRBJ2-3; 12 bases line up with TRBD2. The V gene end was trimmed by 5 bases and the J gene end by 0 bases; junction bases not matched to a gene: 9. Germline V gives CDR1 SNHLY, CDR2 FYNNEI. This CDR3 contains 18 residues. The CDR3 region is CASSTTSGSPPSTDTQYF. CDR3 DNA sequence: TGTGCCAGCAGTACGACTAGCGGGAGCCCCCCAAGCACAGATACGCAGTATTTT.

This clonotype was detected only a few times. The chain has TRBV24-1 and TRBJ2-1, with 9 bases fitting TRBD2. CDR1 is KGHDR and CDR2 is SFDVKD in the germline V gene. The CDR3 loop spans 15 amino acids. Losses at the gene ends were 4 bases for V and 5 bases for J; bases not matched to a gene: 5. DNA for the CDR3: TGTGCCACCAGTGACCGAGGGACTAGCCACAATGAGCAGTTCTTC. Translated, it gives CATSDRGTSHNEQFF.

This clonotype was detected a few times. The rearrangement joins TRBV29-1 to TRBJ2-3, with D unclear. Germline V lookup: CDR1 SQVTM, CDR2 ANQGSEA. This CDR3 is 11 amino acids long. Trimming took off 5 bases at V and 1 base at J, with 4 bases between the two ends. The CDR3 DNA sequence: TGCAGCGTTCGGCGCACAGATACGCAGTATTTT. This gives the protein CSVRRTDTQYF.

This clonotype was detected a few times. The chain links TRBV9 to TRBJ2-1, with TRBD2 identical over 8 bases. The CDR3 runs 20 residues. Germline V CDR1 and CDR2: SGDLS, YYNGEE. Trimming removed 0 bases from V and 0 bases from J; junction bases left unmatched: 14. The CDR3 coding sequence is TGTGCCAGCAGCGTAGAAGGGGCCGAAGCGGGAGAGGGCTCCTACAATGAGCAGTTCTTC. It encodes CASSVEGAEAGEGSYNEQFF.

The CDR3 reads CASKIREGSYNEQFF. CDR3 coding DNA: TGTGCCAGCAAAATCCGGGAGGGGTCCTACAATGAGCAGTTCTTC. The V call is TRBV5-6, the J call TRBJ2-1; 8 bases fit TRBD2. This CDR3 is 15 amino acids long. The J segment lost 1 base and the V segment lost 6 bases, leaving 6 bases of the junction unmatched. CDR1 and CDR2 from the germline V gene are SGHDT and YYEEEE.

This clonotype has only a few counts. J is TRBJ2-3 and V is TRBV12-3 or TRBV12-4; 7 nucleotides agree with TRBD2. There are 13 residues in the CDR3. Unmatched junction bases numbered 5, after V lost 6 bases and J lost 5 bases. This chain's CDR3 is CASSPGGVDTQYF. CDR3 in DNA: TGTGCCAGCAGCCCTGGGGGGGTAGATACGCAGTATTTT.